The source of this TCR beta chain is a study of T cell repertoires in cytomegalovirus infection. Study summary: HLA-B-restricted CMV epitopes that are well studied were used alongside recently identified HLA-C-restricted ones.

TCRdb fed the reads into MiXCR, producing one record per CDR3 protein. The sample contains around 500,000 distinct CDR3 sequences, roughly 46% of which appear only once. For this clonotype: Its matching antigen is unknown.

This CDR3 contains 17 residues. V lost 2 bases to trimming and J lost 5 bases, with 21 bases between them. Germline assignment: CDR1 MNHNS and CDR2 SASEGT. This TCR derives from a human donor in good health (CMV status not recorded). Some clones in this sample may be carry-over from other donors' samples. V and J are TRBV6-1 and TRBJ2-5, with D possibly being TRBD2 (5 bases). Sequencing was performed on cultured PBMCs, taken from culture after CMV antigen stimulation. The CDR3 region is CASSENPAGIRWETQYF. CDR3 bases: TGTGCCAGCAGTGAAAACCCGGCGGGTATTAGGTGGGAGACCCAGTACTTC.